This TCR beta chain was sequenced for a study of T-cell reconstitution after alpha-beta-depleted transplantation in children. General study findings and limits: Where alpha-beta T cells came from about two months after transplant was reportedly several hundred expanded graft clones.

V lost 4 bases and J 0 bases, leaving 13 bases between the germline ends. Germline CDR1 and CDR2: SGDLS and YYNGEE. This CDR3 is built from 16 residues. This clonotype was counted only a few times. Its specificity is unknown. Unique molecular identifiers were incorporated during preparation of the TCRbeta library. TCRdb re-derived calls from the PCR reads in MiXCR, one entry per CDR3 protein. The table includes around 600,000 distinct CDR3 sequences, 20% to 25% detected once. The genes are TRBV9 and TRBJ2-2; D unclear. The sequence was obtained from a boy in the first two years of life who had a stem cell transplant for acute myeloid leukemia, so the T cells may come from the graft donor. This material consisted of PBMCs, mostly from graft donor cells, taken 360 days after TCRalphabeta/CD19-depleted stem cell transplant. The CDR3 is CASSIGPNSNTGELFF. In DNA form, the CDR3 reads TGTGCCAGCAGCATTGGACCGAACTCGAACACCGGGGAGCTGTTTTTT.